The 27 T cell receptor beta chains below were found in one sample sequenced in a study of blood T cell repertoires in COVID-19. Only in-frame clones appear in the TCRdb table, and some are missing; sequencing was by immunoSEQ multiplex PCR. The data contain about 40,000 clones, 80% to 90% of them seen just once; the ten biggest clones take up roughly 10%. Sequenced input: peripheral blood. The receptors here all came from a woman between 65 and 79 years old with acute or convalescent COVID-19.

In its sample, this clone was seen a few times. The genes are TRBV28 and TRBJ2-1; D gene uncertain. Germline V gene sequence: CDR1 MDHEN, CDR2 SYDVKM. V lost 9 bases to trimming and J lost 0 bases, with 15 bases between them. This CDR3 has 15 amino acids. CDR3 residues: CASLLDIGSYNEQFF. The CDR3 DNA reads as TGTGCCAGTCTCCTCGATATCGGCTCCTACAATGAGCAGTTCTTC.

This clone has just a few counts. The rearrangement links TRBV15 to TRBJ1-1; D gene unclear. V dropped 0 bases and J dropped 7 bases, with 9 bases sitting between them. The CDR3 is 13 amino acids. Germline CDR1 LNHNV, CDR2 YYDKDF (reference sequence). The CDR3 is CATSRDDTDEAFF. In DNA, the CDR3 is TGTGCCACCAGCAGAGACGACACGGATGAAGCTTTCTTT.

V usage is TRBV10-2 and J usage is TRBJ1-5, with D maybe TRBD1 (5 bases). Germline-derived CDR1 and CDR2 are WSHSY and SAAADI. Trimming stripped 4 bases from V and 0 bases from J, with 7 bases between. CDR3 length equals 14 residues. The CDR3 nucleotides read TGCGCCAGCAGTGGACAGCTTAGCAATCAGCCCCAGCATTTT. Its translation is CASSGQLSNQPQHF.

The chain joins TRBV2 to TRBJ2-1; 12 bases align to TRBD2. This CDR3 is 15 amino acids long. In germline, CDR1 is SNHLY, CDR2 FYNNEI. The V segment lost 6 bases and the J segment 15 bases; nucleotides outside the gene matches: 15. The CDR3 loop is CASRTGTSGSFRRFF. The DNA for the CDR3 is TGTGCCAGCAGAACCGGGACTAGCGGGTCCTTCCGGAGGTTCTTC.

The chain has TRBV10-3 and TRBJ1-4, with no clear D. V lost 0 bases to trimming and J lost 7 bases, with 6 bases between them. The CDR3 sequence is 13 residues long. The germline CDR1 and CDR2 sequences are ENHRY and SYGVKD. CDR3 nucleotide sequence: TGTGCCATCAGTGAGTCCCCGGGTGAAAAACTGTTTTTT. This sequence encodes CAISESPGEKLFF.

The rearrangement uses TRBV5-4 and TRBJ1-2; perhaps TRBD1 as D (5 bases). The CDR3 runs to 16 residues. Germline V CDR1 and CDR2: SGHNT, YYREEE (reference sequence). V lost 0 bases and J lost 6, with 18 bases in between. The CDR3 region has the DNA TGTGCCAGCAGCTTGGGCCCCCAGGGTTCCGGAGATGGCTACACCTTC. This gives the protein CASSLGPQGSGDGYTF.

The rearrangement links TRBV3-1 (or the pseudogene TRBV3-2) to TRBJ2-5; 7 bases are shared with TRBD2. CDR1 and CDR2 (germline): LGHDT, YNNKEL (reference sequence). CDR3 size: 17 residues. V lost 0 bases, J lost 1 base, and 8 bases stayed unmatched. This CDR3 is CASSQDQTSRFQETQYF. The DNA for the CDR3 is TGTGCCAGCAGCCAAGATCAGACTAGCAGATTCCAAGAGACCCAGTACTTC.

The CDR3 protein is CASSHDRLAVSYNEQFF. DNA of the CDR3: TGTGCCAGCAGCCACGACAGACTAGCGGTCTCCTACAATGAGCAGTTCTTC. The chain combines TRBV3-1 (or the pseudogene TRBV3-2) with TRBJ2-1; 9 bases are shared with TRBD2. This CDR3 comprises 17 residues. The germline V gene has CDR1 LGHDT and CDR2 YNNKEL (reference sequence). V was pared by 3 bases and J by 0 bases, with 6 bases of the junction left unmatched.

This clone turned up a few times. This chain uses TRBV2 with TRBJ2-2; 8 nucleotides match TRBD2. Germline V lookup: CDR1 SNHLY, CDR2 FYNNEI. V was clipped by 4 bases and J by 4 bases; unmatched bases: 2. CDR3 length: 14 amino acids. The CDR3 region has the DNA TGTGCCAGCAGTGGACTAGCGAGCACCGGGGAGCTGTTTTTT. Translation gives CASSGLASTGELFF.

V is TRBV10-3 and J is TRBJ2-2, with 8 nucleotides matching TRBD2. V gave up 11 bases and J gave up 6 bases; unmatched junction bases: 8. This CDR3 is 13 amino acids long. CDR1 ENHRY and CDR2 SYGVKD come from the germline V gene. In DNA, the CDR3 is TGTGCCGCCGGACTAGCAGGGTCCGGGGAGCTGTTTTTT. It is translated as CAAGLAGSGELFF.

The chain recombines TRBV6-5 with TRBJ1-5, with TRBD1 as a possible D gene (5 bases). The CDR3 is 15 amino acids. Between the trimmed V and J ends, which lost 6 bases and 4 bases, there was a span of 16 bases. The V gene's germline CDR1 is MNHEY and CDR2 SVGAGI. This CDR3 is CASRFNRSPNQPQHF. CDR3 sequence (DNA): TGTGCCAGCAGATTTAACAGGTCCCCGAATCAGCCCCAGCATTTT.

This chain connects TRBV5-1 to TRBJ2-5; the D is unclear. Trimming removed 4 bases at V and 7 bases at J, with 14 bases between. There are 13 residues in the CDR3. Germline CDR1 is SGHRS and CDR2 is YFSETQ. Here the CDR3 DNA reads TGCGCCAGCAGCGACATACCAAGTGGGACCCAGTACTTC. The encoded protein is CASSDIPSGTQYF. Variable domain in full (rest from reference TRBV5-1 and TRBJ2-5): KAGVTQTPRYLIKTRGQQVTLSCSPISGHRSVSWYQQTPGQGLQFLFEYFSETQRNKGNFPGRFSGRQFSNSRSEMNVSTLELGDSALYLCASSDIPSGTQYFGPGTRLLVL.

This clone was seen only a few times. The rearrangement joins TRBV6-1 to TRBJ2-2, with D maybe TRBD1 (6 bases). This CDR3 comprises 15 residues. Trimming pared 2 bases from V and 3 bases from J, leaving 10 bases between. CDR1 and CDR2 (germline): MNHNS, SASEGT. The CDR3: CASSERTEYTGELFF. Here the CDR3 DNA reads TGTGCCAGCAGTGAAAGGACAGAATACACCGGGGAGCTGTTTTTT.

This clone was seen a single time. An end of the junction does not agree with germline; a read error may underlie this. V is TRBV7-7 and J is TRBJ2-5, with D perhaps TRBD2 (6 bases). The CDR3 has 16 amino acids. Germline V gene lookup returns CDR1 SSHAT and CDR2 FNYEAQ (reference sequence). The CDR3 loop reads CASSSGVGADGETQYF. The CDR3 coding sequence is TGTGCTAGCAGCTCGGGGGTCGGGGCGGACGGGGAGACCCAGTACTTC.

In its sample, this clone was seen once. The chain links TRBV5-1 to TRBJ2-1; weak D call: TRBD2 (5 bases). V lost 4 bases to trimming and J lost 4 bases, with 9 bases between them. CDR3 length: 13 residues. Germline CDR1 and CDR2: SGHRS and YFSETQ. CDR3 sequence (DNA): TGCGCCAGCAGCAGAGGGATGTACAATGAGCAGTTCTTC. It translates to CASSRGMYNEQFF. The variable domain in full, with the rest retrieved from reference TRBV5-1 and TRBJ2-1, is KAGVTQTPRYLIKTRGQQVTLSCSPISGHRSVSWYQQTPGQGLQFLFEYFSETQRNKGNFPGRFSGRQFSNSRSEMNVSTLELGDSALYLCASSRGMYNEQFFGPGTRLTVL.

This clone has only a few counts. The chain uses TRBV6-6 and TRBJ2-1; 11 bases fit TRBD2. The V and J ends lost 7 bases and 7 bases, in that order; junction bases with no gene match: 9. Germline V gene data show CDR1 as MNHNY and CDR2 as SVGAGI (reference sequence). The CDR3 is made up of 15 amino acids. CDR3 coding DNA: TGTGCCAGCAAAGAACTAGCGGGAGTTGGTAATGAGCAGTTCTTC. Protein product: CASKELAGVGNEQFF.

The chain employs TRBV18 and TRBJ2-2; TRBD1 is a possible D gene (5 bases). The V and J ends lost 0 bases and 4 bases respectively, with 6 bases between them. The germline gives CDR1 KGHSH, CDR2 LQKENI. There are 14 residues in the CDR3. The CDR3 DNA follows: TGTGCCAGCTCACCACCGCAGGGCACCGGGGAGCTGTTTTTT. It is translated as CASSPPQGTGELFF.

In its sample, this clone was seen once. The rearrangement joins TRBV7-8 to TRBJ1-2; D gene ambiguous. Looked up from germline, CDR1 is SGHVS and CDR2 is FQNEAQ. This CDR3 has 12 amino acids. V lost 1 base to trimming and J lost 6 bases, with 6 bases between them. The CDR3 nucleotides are TGTGCCAGCAGCTTAGGTACGGATGGCTACACCTTC. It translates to CASSLGTDGYTF.

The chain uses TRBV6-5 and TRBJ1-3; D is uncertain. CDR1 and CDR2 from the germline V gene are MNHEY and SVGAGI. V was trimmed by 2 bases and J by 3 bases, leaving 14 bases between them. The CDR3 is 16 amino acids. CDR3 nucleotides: TGTGCCAGCAGTTACGAGGCATTAAGCCGTGGAAACACCATATATTTT. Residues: CASSYEALSRGNTIYF.

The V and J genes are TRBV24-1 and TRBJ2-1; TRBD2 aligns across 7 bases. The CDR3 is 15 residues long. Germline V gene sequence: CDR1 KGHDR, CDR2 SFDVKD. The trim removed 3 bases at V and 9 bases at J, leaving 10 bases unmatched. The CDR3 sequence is CATSDPTSVRGEQFF. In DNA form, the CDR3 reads TGTGCCACCAGTGATCCTACTAGCGTTCGGGGTGAGCAGTTCTTC.

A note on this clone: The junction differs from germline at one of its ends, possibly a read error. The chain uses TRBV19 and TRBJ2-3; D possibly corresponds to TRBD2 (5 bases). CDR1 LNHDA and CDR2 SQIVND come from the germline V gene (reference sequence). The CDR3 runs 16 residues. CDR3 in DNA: TGTACCAGTAGTATAAGAGGGAACAGAGACACAGATACGCAGTATTTT. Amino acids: CTSSIRGNRDTDTQYF. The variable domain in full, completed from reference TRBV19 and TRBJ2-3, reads DGGITQSPKYLFRKEGQNVTLSCEQNLNHDAMYWYRQDPGQGLRLIYYSQIVNDFQKGDIAEGYSVSREKKESFPLTVTSAQKNPTAFYLCTSSIRGNRDTDTQYFGPGTRLTVL.

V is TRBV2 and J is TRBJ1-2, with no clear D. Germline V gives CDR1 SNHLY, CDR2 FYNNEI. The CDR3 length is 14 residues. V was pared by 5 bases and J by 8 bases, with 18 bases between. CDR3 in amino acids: CASSYDTPVEGYTF. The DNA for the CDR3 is TGTGCCAGCAGTTATGATACCCCCGTGGAGGGCTACACCTTC.

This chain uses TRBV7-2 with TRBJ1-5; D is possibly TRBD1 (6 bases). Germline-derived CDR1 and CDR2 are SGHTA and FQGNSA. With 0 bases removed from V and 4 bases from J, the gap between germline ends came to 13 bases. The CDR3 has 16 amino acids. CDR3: CASSLADVRGNQPQHF. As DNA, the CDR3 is TGTGCCAGCAGCTTAGCCGACGTCAGGGGTAATCAGCCCCAGCATTTT.

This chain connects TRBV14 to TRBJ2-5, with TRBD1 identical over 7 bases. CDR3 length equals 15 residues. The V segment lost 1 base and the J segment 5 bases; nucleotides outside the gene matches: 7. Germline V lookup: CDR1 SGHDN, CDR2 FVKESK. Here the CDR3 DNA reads TGTGCCAGCAGCCAAGTAGACAGGGTTTGGGAGACCCAGTACTTC. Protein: CASSQVDRVWETQYF. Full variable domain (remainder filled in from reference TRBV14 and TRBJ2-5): EAGVTQFPSHSVIEKGQTVTLRCDPISGHDNLYWYRRVMGKEIKFLLHFVKESKQDESGMPNNRFLAERTGGTYSTLKVQPAELEDSGVYFCASSQVDRVWETQYFGPGTRLLVL.

The CDR3 loop is CASRLRSNGYNEQFF. The CDR3, as DNA: TGTGCCAGCAGACTAAGATCGAACGGCTACAATGAGCAGTTCTTC. The chain combines TRBV11-3 with TRBJ2-1; no firm D call. The V and J ends lost 6 bases and 3 bases respectively, with 15 bases between them. The germline gives CDR1 SGHNT, CDR2 YENEEA. There are 15 residues in the CDR3.

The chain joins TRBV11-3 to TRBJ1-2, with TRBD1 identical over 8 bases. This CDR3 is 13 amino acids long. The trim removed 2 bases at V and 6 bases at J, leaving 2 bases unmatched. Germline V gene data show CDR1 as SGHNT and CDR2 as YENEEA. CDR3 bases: TGTGCCAGCAGCTTATCAGGGGGCGATGGCTACACCTTC. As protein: CASSLSGGDGYTF. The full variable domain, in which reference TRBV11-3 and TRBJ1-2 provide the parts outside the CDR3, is EAGVVQSPRYKIIEKKQPVAFWCNPISGHNTLYWYLQNLGQGPELLIRYENEEAVDDSQLPKDRFSAERLKGVDSTLKIQPAELGDSAVYLCASSLSGGDGYTFGSGTRLTVV.

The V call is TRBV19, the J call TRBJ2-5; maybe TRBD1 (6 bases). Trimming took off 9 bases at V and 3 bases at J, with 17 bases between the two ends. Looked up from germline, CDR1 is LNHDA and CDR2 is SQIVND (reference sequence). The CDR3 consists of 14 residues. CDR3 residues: CASTTQGYEETQYF. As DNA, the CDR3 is TGTGCCAGCACCACACAGGGTTACGAAGAGACCCAGTACTTC.